Shown below are 20 T cell receptor beta chains from a single sample sequenced in a study of CD8 T cells in Susac syndrome. RNA was extracted with the RNeasy kit, and a quantity of about 0.45 to 1 ug was reverse transcribed using random hexamers. TCRdb fed the immunoSEQ multiplex PCR reads into MiXCR, producing one record per CDR3 protein. The table records about 160,000 distinct CDR3 sequences, roughly 94% of them present only once. The sample taken for sequencing was CD4+ T cells from PBMCs. Receptors originate from a human donor with multiple sclerosis.

V gene TRBV2 combines with J gene TRBJ1-2, with D tentatively TRBD1 (5 bases). Deletions cut 4 bases from V and 4 bases from J, with 13 bases between. In germline, CDR1 is SNHLY, CDR2 FYNNEI. This CDR3 spans 14 amino acids. The CDR3 region has the DNA TGTGCCAGCAGTGTCGTAACAGGCGTCTATGGCTACACCTTC. Translating gives CASSVVTGVYGYTF.

V and J are TRBV7-2 and TRBJ2-6; D call uncertain. The germline CDR1 and CDR2 sequences are SGHTA and FQGNSA. Between the trimmed V and J ends, which lost 5 bases and 4 bases, there was a span of 9 bases. The CDR3 has 14 amino acids. The CDR3 nucleotides are TGTGCCAGCAGCGCTCGGTGGGGGGCCAACGTCCTGACTTTC. Its translation is CASSARWGANVLTF.

The chain combines TRBV7-3 with TRBJ2-3; 7 nucleotides line up with TRBD1. Germline loops: CDR1 SGHTA, CDR2 FQGTGA. Trimming removed 5 bases from V and 1 base from J; junction bases left unmatched: 3. The CDR3 length is 14 residues. CDR3: CASSEGAGTDTQYF. The CDR3 DNA is TGTGCCAGCAGCGAGGGGGCTGGCACAGATACGCAGTATTTT.

V gene TRBV20-1 combines with J gene TRBJ2-1; 7 positions agree with TRBD1. Trimming took 3 bases from V and 4 from J; bases not matched to a gene: 15. The CDR3 is 17 residues long. Looked up from germline, CDR1 is DFQATT and CDR2 is SNEGSKA (reference sequence). The CDR3 bases are TGCAGTGCTAGGGGGCTCCCGGGACAGCCTGAGTACAATGAGCAGTTCTTC. This sequence encodes CSARGLPGQPEYNEQFF.

There are a few counts of this clonotype. The rearrangement uses TRBV7-9 and TRBJ1-2; possible D gene TRBD1, 5 bases. The germline gives CDR1 SEHNR, CDR2 FQNEAQ (reference sequence). Trimming removed 3 bases at V and 3 bases at J, with 8 bases between. This CDR3 has 13 residues. The CDR3 region has the DNA TGTGCCAGCAGCTTCCTACAGGACTATGGCTACACCTTC. Translated, it gives CASSFLQDYGYTF.

This rearrangement joins TRBV7-2 to TRBJ2-3; D call uncertain. The CDR3 loop spans 15 amino acids. V lost 3 bases to trimming and J lost 0 bases, with 10 bases between them. Germline CDR1 SGHTA, CDR2 FQGNSA. The CDR3 protein is CASSFQPSSTDTQYF. The CDR3 region has the DNA TGTGCCAGCAGCTTTCAGCCTTCTAGCACAGATACGCAGTATTTT.

This clonotype was found once. The rearrangement joins TRBV18 to TRBJ1-5, with D perhaps matching TRBD1 (6 bases). V was cut by 6 bases and J by 0 bases, with 27 bases left in between. The germline gives CDR1 KGHSH, CDR2 LQKENI. CDR3 length: 20 amino acids. The CDR3 reads CASSTLGGRHALYSNQPQHF. The CDR3 nucleotides are TGTGCCAGCTCCACGCTCGGGGGCAGACATGCCTTATATAGCAATCAGCCCCAGCATTTT.

V and J are TRBV6-5 and TRBJ1-4; 8 bases are a match to TRBD1. The CDR3 is 14 residues long. The V gene's germline CDR1 is MNHEY and CDR2 SVGAGI. V shed 2 bases, J shed 12 bases, and the junction held 8 bases outside the gene matches. The CDR3: CASSYKGQVGQLFF. DNA of the CDR3: TGTGCCAGCAGTTACAAGGGACAGGTTGGGCAACTGTTTTTT.

This clonotype was recorded once. The rearrangement joins TRBV3-1 to TRBJ2-1; D gene unclear. The germline V gene encodes CDR1 LGHDT and CDR2 YNNKEL (reference sequence). Deletions cut 1 base from V and 7 bases from J, with 14 bases between. The CDR3 runs 15 residues. As DNA, the CDR3 is TGTGCCAGCAGCCAAGTCGCTGAAGGTCGGAATGAGCAGTTCTTC. Translating it yields CASSQVAEGRNEQFF.

The CDR3 DNA reads as TGCGCCAGCAGTTCGGAACTAAACATTCAGTACTTC. Translating it yields CASSSELNIQYF. The chain has TRBV10-1 and TRBJ2-4; no definite D call. CDR1 and CDR2 (germline): WNHNN, SYGVQD (reference sequence). The CDR3 length is 12 residues. V lost 5 bases, J lost 6 bases, and 8 bases lay in between.

V and J are TRBV7-2 and TRBJ2-7, with D possibly matching TRBD2 (6 bases). The CDR3 has 17 residues. V was trimmed by 1 base and J by 0 bases, leaving 16 bases between them. Germline CDR1 is SGHTA and CDR2 is FQGNSA. CDR3 DNA sequence: TGTGCCAGCAGCTTAGTTGCGGGATCCTTTTTCTCCTACGAGCAGTACTTC. Translated, it gives CASSLVAGSFFSYEQYF.

The genes are TRBV2 and TRBJ1-4; 7 bases fit TRBD1. Germline V CDR1 and CDR2: SNHLY, FYNNEI. The CDR3 has 12 amino acids. The J segment lost 10 bases and the V segment lost 8 bases, leaving 7 bases of the junction unmatched. DNA for the CDR3: TGTGCCAGCGGGGACAGCCTGGTAAAACTGTTTTTT. Encoded protein: CASGDSLVKLFF. Full variable domain (missing parts from reference TRBV2 and TRBJ1-4): EPEVTQTPSHQVTQMGQEVILRCVPISNHLYFYWYRQILGQKVEFLVSFYNNEISEKSEIFDDQFSVERPDGSNFTLKIRSTKLEDSAMYFCASGDSLVKLFFGSGTQLSVL.

CDR3 in amino acids: CASSSRGVSGANVLTF. CDR3 in DNA: TGTGCCAGCAGCTCAAGGGGCGTCTCTGGGGCCAACGTCCTGACTTTC. V gene TRBV7-2 combines with J gene TRBJ2-6, with D perhaps matching TRBD1 (5 bases). V was shortened by 4 bases and J by 0 bases, with 10 bases between the two germline ends. The CDR3 is 16 residues long. Germline V lookup: CDR1 SGHTA, CDR2 FQGNSA.

This chain connects TRBV18 to TRBJ2-5; the D is unclear. The CDR3 spans 14 residues. CDR1 is KGHSH and CDR2 is LQKENI in the germline V gene. V was pared by 3 bases and J by 2 bases, with 10 bases between. The CDR3: CASSPSLGQETQYF. DNA for the CDR3: TGTGCCAGCTCACCCAGTTTGGGGCAAGAGACCCAGTACTTC.

The genes are TRBV6-2 or TRBV6-3 and TRBJ1-5; D remains unclear. The CDR3 sequence is 13 residues long. CDR1 and CDR2 (germline): MNHEY, SVGEGT. Trimming stripped 6 bases from V and 0 bases from J, with 6 bases between. The CDR3 here is CASSRYSNQPQHF. CDR3 in DNA: TGTGCCAGCAGCAGATATAGCAATCAGCCCCAGCATTTT.

The V call is TRBV5-1, the J call TRBJ2-1, with 12 positions matching TRBD2. CDR1 is SGHRS, CDR2 YFSETQ, per germline. CDR3 length equals 15 residues. Losses at the gene ends were 5 bases for V and 9 bases for J; bases not matched to a gene: 9. The CDR3 DNA follows: TGCGCCAGCAGTTCTCTAGCGGGAGGGCAAGTTGAGCAGTTCTTC. Translating it yields CASSSLAGGQVEQFF.

V gene TRBV20-1 combines with J gene TRBJ1-4; 7 bases align to TRBD1. Germline CDR1 and CDR2: DFQATT and SNEGSKA (reference sequence). Unmatched junction bases numbered 6, after V lost 5 bases and J lost 6 bases. The CDR3 covers 13 residues. The CDR3 sequence is CSALGQRDEKLFF. CDR3 DNA sequence: TGCAGTGCTCTGGGACAGAGGGATGAAAAACTGTTTTTT.

This clonotype was observed a single time. J is TRBJ1-5 and V is TRBV2; tentatively, D is TRBD1 (6 bases). Germline lookup yields CDR1 SNHLY and CDR2 FYNNEI. The germline V and J ends were trimmed by 1 base and 3 bases, with 10 bases remaining between them. This CDR3 is 15 amino acids long. CDR3 amino acids: CASSEVGGPNQPQHF. The CDR3 DNA sequence: TGTGCCAGCAGTGAAGTAGGGGGTCCCAATCAGCCCCAGCATTTT.

The gene calls are TRBV19 and TRBJ1-2; a weak D match, TRBD1 (6 bases). Trimming took 6 bases from V and 5 from J, leaving 16 bases between them. Germline CDR1 is LNHDA and CDR2 is SQIVND (reference sequence). CDR3 length equals 14 residues. The chain's CDR3 is CASRIPQGRYGYTF. CDR3 DNA sequence: TGTGCCAGTAGGATCCCGCAGGGGAGATATGGCTACACCTTC.

The chain combines TRBV29-1 with TRBJ1-5; a possible D gene is TRBD1 (5 bases). This CDR3 has 14 residues. Germline-derived CDR1 and CDR2 are SQVTM and ANQGSEA. V was pared by 4 bases and J by 6 bases, with 16 bases between. CDR3 loop: CSVVVGGNSQPQHF. CDR3 nucleotide sequence: TGCAGCGTTGTGGTGGGGGGAAACTCTCAGCCCCAGCATTTT. Drawing the rest from reference TRBV29-1 and TRBJ1-5, the complete variable domain is SAVISQKPSRDICQRGTSLTIQCQVDSQVTMMFWYRQQPGQSLTLIATANQGSEATYESGFVIDKFPISRPNLTFSTLTVSNMSPEDSSIYLCSVVVGGNSQPQHFGDGTRLSIL.